What follows are 9 T cell receptor beta chains derived from one specimen sequenced in a study of human T cells and chemical hapten exposure. Time point noted: patch test 2, 6 weeks after DPC sensitization. The sample's treatment: therapeutic diphenylcyclopropenone sensitization with weekly scalp DPC. TCRdb processed the RACE reads anew with MiXCR; each CDR3 protein has one entry. This table has 85,000 to 100,000 distinct CDR3 sequences, 8% to 13% appearing once. Material: whole blood, obtained in connection with sensitization to the hapten diphenylcyclopropenone (DPC). The receptors were sampled from a man between 35 and 55 years old with alopecia areata. Some clones in this sample may be carry-over from other donors' samples.

V gene TRBV29-1 combines with J gene TRBJ2-7; D perhaps matches TRBD1 (6 bases). The V and J ends lost 6 bases and 7 bases respectively, with 16 bases between them. Germline CDR1 reads SQVTM; CDR2 reads ANQGSEA. This CDR3 contains 12 residues. For the CDR3, the DNA is TGCAGCGTCGCGGACAGTCAAAGGGAGCAGTACGTC. Its protein product is CSVADSQREQYV.

The rearrangement links TRBV25-1 to TRBJ2-7; D might be TRBD2 (6 bases). The germline V gene encodes CDR1 MGHDK and CDR2 SYGVNS. V gave up 3 bases and J gave up 7 bases, with 13 bases separating them. The CDR3 has 13 residues. Written as DNA, the CDR3 is TGTGCCAGCAGTGATGCGGGGCCGCGGGAGCAGTACGTC. It translates to CASSDAGPREQYV.

This clonotype turned up a few times. V usage is TRBV18 and J usage is TRBJ2-3, with D unresolved. Trimming took off 6 bases at V and 4 bases at J, with 14 bases between the two ends. Looked up from germline, CDR1 is KGHSH and CDR2 is LQKENI. This CDR3 spans 14 amino acids. The CDR3 protein is CASSSATRPDTQYF. In DNA form, the CDR3 reads TGTGCCAGCTCGTCCGCGACGCGCCCAGATACGCAGTATTTT. Filled out from reference TRBV18 and TRBJ2-3, the complete variable domain reads NAGVMQNPRHLVRRRGQEARLRCSPMKGHSHVYWYRQLPEEGLKFMVYLQKENIIDESGMPKERFSAEFPKEGPSILRIQQVVRGDSAAYFCASSSATRPDTQYFGPGTRLTVL.

The chain has TRBV7-2 and TRBJ1-2; 7 nucleotides match TRBD1. This CDR3 is built from 15 residues. Germline CDR1 and CDR2: SGHTA and FQGNSA. J gave up 4 bases and V 6 bases, and 11 bases lay outside the gene matches. The CDR3 sequence is CASRERQGTFYGYTF. CDR3 in DNA: TGTGCCAGCAGGGAGAGACAGGGTACATTCTATGGCTACACCTTC.

This chain uses TRBV3-1 with TRBJ1-5; no clear D gene. V was pared by 1 base and J by 4 bases, with 8 bases between. Germline CDR1 LGHDT, CDR2 YNNKEL (reference sequence). The CDR3 has 14 residues. The CDR3 loop reads CASSQAGGNQPQHF. The CDR3 DNA follows: TGTGCCAGCAGCCAAGCAGGAGGGAATCAGCCCCAGCATTTT.

This clonotype was found a few times. This rearrangement joins TRBV20-1 to TRBJ2-3; 8 bases match TRBD1. Trimming took 0 bases from V and 2 from J; bases not matched to a gene: 4. The CDR3 totals 15 residues. CDR1 DFQATT and CDR2 SNEGSKA come from the germline V gene (reference sequence). CDR3 sequence reads: CSAREPGQVTDTQYF. The CDR3 nucleotides are TGCAGTGCTAGAGAACCGGGACAGGTCACAGATACGCAGTATTTT.

The chain combines TRBV7-6 with TRBJ2-3; tentatively, D is TRBD2 (6 bases). The CDR3 has 14 amino acids. Trimming removed 6 bases at V and 0 bases at J, with 10 bases between. Germline values: CDR1 SGHVS, CDR2 FNYEAQ. The CDR3 sequence: CASSFSGSTDTQYF. CDR3 in DNA: TGTGCCAGCAGTTTTAGCGGTAGCACAGATACGCAGTATTTT.

This clonotype was seen ten or more times. V and J are TRBV5-1 and TRBJ2-7; TRBD1 agrees at 8 bases. The V and J ends lost 4 bases and 2 bases, in that order; junction bases with no gene match: 5. This CDR3 comprises 14 residues. The germline CDR1 and CDR2 sequences are SGHRS and YFSETQ. CDR3 coding DNA: TGCGCCAGCAGCGAACAGGGGGGCACCTACGAGCAGTACGTC. Translating gives CASSEQGGTYEQYV.

This clonotype was found a few times. The rearrangement links TRBV29-1 to TRBJ2-7, with TRBD2 identical over 13 bases. Germline V gene sequence: CDR1 SQVTM, CDR2 ANQGSEA. The V segment lost 4 bases and the J segment 0 bases; nucleotides outside the gene matches: 9. The CDR3 contains 17 residues. CDR3 amino acids: CSVAGLAGAWTSYEQYF. The CDR3 DNA reads TGCAGCGTTGCTGGACTAGCGGGGGCATGGACCTCCTACGAGCAGTACTTC.